The rows below give T cell receptor beta chains drawn from one sample of a study of early T cells in non-severe SARS-CoV-2 infection. TCRdb re-derived calls from the 5' RACE reads in MiXCR, one entry per CDR3 protein. The data show 35,000 to 40,000 distinct CDR3 sequences, roughly 9.9% seen once. The specimen sequenced was whole blood. Receptors originate from an adult who was a healthcare worker with PCR-confirmed SARS-CoV-2 infection or an uninfected control (not recorded which). CDR3s include the opening cysteine and the closing phenylalanine or tryptophan. The order of the fields is J gene, V gene, clone size, D gene, CDR3 DNA, CDR3 protein. D genes are given only for firm matches. Size values are once, few and many counts, or a class for expanded clones, and some rows have none.

TRBJ1-6	TRBV5-1	many	-	TGCGCCAGCAGCTTGAGTGGGGGGAATAATTCACCCCTCCACTTT	CASSLSGGNNSPLHF
TRBJ2-7	TRBV3-1	once	TRBD1	TGTGCCAGCAGCCAGCCGGGACAGGCCAAGGAGTACTTC	CASSQPGQAKEYF
TRBJ2-7	TRBV6-2/TRBV6-3	many	TRBD1	TGTGCCAGCAGTTACCTCAGAGGGACAGGGAATCTGGCCGAGCAGTACTTC	CASSYLRGTGNLAEQYF
TRBJ1-1	TRBV7-9	many	-	TGTGCCAGCAGCATAAGTGGAAACACTGAAGCTTTCTTT	CASSISGNTEAFF
TRBJ1-3	TRBV29-1	many	-	TGCAGCGTTTGGCTAGGGACCTCTGGAAACACCATATATTTT	CSVWLGTSGNTIYF
TRBJ2-1	TRBV7-2	few	TRBD1	TGTGCCAGCAGCTCCGGACAGGTGGGTAATGAGCAGTTCTTC	CASSSGQVGNEQFF
TRBJ1-6	TRBV12-5	many	-	TGTGCTAGTGGTTTGATCGACTCGAATTCACCCCTCCACTTT	CASGLIDSNSPLHF
TRBJ2-1	TRBV5-1	few	TRBD2	TGCGCCAGCAGCCTTACCACTAGCGGGTTGAGGGATGAGCAGTTCTTC	CASSLTTSGLRDEQFF
TRBJ2-3	TRBV18	many	TRBD2	TGTGCCAGCTCACCAATGGCGAGCGGGGGCACAGATACGCAGTATTTT	CASSPMASGGTDTQYF
TRBJ1-2	TRBV6-2/TRBV6-3	many	TRBD1	TGTGCCAGCTCGGGACAGAACTATGGCTACACCTTC	CASSGQNYGYTF
TRBJ2-2	TRBV30	many	-	TGTGCCCAGAGAGGTGGAACGAACACCGGGGAGCTGTTTTTT	CAQRGGTNTGELFF
TRBJ1-2	TRBV2	few	TRBD1	TGTGCCAGCAGTGAAGCGCCCGGGGACAGAGATGGCTACACCTTC	CASSEAPGDRDGYTF
TRBJ2-1	TRBV7-2	few	-	TGTGCCAGCAGCCAGGGCCCCTACAATGAGCAGTTCTTC	CASSQGPYNEQFF
TRBJ1-4	TRBV7-8	many	-	TGTGCCAGCAGCTTAGGGGCAGGCTCGGAAAAACTGTTTTTT	CASSLGAGSEKLFF
TRBJ2-7	TRBV20-1	many	TRBD1	TGCAGTGCTAGAGTTATCGGGACAGGCGATTACGAGCAGTACTTC	CSARVIGTGDYEQYF
TRBJ2-3	TRBV7-8	many	-	TGTGCCAGCAGCTTGAGTGGGCCGGGTGATACGCAGTATTTT	CASSLSGPGDTQYF
TRBJ1-5	TRBV7-2	many	-	TGTGCCAGCAGCTTAGAGTTCGACGGTAATCAGCCCCAGCATTTT	CASSLEFDGNQPQHF
TRBJ2-5	TRBV27	few	-	TGTGCCAGCAGTTTAAAGAGGGCAGCTCGACAAGAGACCCAGTACTTC	CASSLKRAARQETQYF
TRBJ2-1	TRBV10-3	many	TRBD1	TGTGCCATCGGTTCAGGGGGTCAGTACAATGAGCAGTTCTTC	CAIGSGGQYNEQFF
TRBJ2-5	TRBV9	many	-	TGTGCCAGCAGCGTAGCGGGGCTGTACCAAGAGACCCAGTACTTC	CASSVAGLYQETQYF
TRBJ2-2	TRBV19	-	-	TGTGCCAGTACCAGATTCGGGACGAACACCGGGGAGCTGTTTTTT	CASTRFGTNTGELFF
TRBJ1-2	TRBV25-1	many	-	TGTGCCAGCAGTGCCCCGGGGTCATACTATGGCTACACCTTC	CASSAPGSYYGYTF
TRBJ2-2	TRBV12-3/TRBV12-4	many	TRBD1	TGTGCCAGCCGGGACAGTAACACCGGGGAGCTGTTTTTT	CASRDSNTGELFF
TRBJ2-5	TRBV27	many	-	TGTGCCAGCAGTTTCAGAGAGACCCAGTACTTC	CASSFRETQYF
TRBJ2-3	TRBV6-2/TRBV6-3	-	-	TGTGCCAGCACGACCGGGGACCTCCCAAGCACAGATACGCAGTATTTT	CASTTGDLPSTDTQYF
TRBJ2-1	TRBV28	-	-	TGTGCCAGCAGTTTTGCCACAATTTACAATGAGCAGTTCTTC	CASSFATIYNEQFF
TRBJ2-1	TRBV7-8	many	-	TGTGCCAGCAGTCTAGCAATCACCTCGGACGGAAAGTTCTTC	CASSLAITSDGKFF
TRBJ1-1	TRBV28	-	-	TGTGCCAGCAGTTTAGGGTTGAGGAACACTGAAGCTTTCTTT	CASSLGLRNTEAFF
TRBJ1-1	TRBV5-1	many	-	TGCGCCAGCAGCTTGGCGGGGGGCATTGAAGCTTTCTTT	CASSLAGGIEAFF
TRBJ1-1	TRBV7-9	-	-	TGTGCCAGCACCCCCAACACTGAAGCTTTCTTT	CASTPNTEAFF
TRBJ1-1	TRBV12-3/TRBV12-4	-	-	TGTGCCAGCAGCCATACAGGGAGGAACACTGAAGCTTTCTTT	CASSHTGRNTEAFF
TRBJ2-3	TRBV5-1	-	-	TGCGCCAGCAGCTTTCCGGGGCCGGGGGATACGCAGTATTTT	CASSFPGPGDTQYF
TRBJ2-5	TRBV29-1	-	TRBD2	TGCAGCGTTGGGCCCCCTAGCGGGGGTTCCCGATGGGAGACCCAGTACTTC	CSVGPPSGGSRWETQYF
TRBJ2-7	TRBV3-1	many	-	TGTGCCAGCAGCCATCTACAGGGCTACGAGCAGTACTTC	CASSHLQGYEQYF
TRBJ2-5	TRBV7-2	few	TRBD2	TGTGCCAGCAGCTTAGTAGTGGGAGCGGGGGGGCCGCAAGAGACCCAGTACTTC	CASSLVVGAGGPQETQYF
TRBJ2-3	TRBV27	few	TRBD2	TGTGCCAGCAGTTCGAGTTCCGGGGGGGCCAGCACAGATACGCAGTATTTT	CASSSSSGGASTDTQYF
TRBJ1-1	TRBV9	-	-	TGTGCCAGCAGCGTAATTACAGGGAACACTGAAGCTTTCTTT	CASSVITGNTEAFF
TRBJ1-6	TRBV5-6	medium-sized	-	TGTGCCAGCAGCCCAGGGAGAGTCTTTTCACCCCTCCACTTT	CASSPGRVFSPLHF
TRBJ2-7	TRBV5-1	few	-	TGCGCCAGCAGCCCGACGTTCGGATACGAGCAGTACTTC	CASSPTFGYEQYF
TRBJ2-5	TRBV12-3/TRBV12-4	few	-	TGTGCCAGCAGTTTGGAGGACGGCGCCCGATACTTC	CASSLEDGARYF
TRBJ2-1	TRBV7-2	many	-	TGTGCCAGCAGCAAAGGGATCCAACACTACAATGAGCAGTTCTTC	CASSKGIQHYNEQFF
TRBJ2-2	TRBV27	many	TRBD1	TGTGCCAGCAGCCAAATGACAGGGTCCGGCACCGGGGAGCTGTTTTTT	CASSQMTGSGTGELFF
TRBJ1-1	TRBV7-8	many	-	TGTGCCAGCAGCCAACGGGGGGGTTCGAACACTGAAGCTTTCTTT	CASSQRGGSNTEAFF
TRBJ2-7	TRBV14	many	-	TGTGCCAGCAGCCAGGTGCGACGAAGCTACGAGCAGTACTTC	CASSQVRRSYEQYF
TRBJ1-1	TRBV28	many	-	TGTGCCAGCAGTTTCTCGGGGGGCGTTATTGGTTGGAACACTGAAGCTTTCTTT	CASSFSGGVIGWNTEAFF
TRBJ2-4	TRBV7-9	many	-	TGTGCCAGCAGCTTAGTAGGGGGAAACATTCAGTACTTC	CASSLVGGNIQYF
TRBJ2-7	TRBV6-2/TRBV6-3	many	TRBD1	TGTGCCAGCAGCTACGCGGGGACAGGGGGAGTCTACGAGCAGTACTTC	CASSYAGTGGVYEQYF
TRBJ2-1	TRBV5-1	-	TRBD2	TGCGCCAGCAGCCCGACGGGGGGACCGTACAATGAGCAGTTCTTC	CASSPTGGPYNEQFF
TRBJ2-1	TRBV29-1	many	-	TGCAGCGTTGAATTGGCAGGGTACAATGAGCAGTTCTTC	CSVELAGYNEQFF
TRBJ1-6	TRBV7-2	many	TRBD1	TGTGCCAGCAGCTCCGACAGGGGGTCACCCCTCCACTTT	CASSSDRGSPLHF
TRBJ2-1	TRBV7-9	-	-	TGTGCCAGCAGTCTGCCTTCGGGTACCTACAATGAGCAGTTCTTC	CASSLPSGTYNEQFF
TRBJ1-6	TRBV6-5	few	-	TGTGCCAGCAGTTACGGGGCGTATTCACCCCTCCACTTT	CASSYGAYSPLHF
TRBJ2-1	TRBV29-1	many	TRBD2	TGCAGCGTTGGAGCGGGGTCCCTACGGAATGAGCAGTTCTTC	CSVGAGSLRNEQFF
TRBJ1-1	TRBV4-1	many	TRBD1	TGCGCCAGCAGCCAAGACAGGGGGCGCATCACTGAAGCTTTCTTT	CASSQDRGRITEAFF
TRBJ1-2	TRBV29-1	-	-	TGCAGCTCGGAGGACAGTGCCTATGGCTACACCTTC	CSSEDSAYGYTF